These 16 T cell receptor beta chains came from one sample sequenced in a study of cytomegalovirus exposure and HLA in healthy donors. The PCR ran on 60 Vbeta and 13 Jbeta primers. The assay was immunoSEQ multiplex PCR, and TCRdb's table has in-frame clones only and misses some. The sample records more than 85,000 clones, about 62% being singletons. The sequencing input was PBMCs. Every receptor here comes from a human donor in good health.

This chain uses TRBV6-4 with TRBJ1-1; 9 positions match TRBD1. Trimming took 6 bases from V and 1 from J; bases not matched to a gene: 3. In germline, CDR1 is MRHNA, CDR2 SNTAGT. This CDR3 region has 14 residues. In nucleotides, the CDR3 is TGTGCCAGCAGGGACAGGGGAACGAACACTGAAGCTTTCTTT. Its translation is CASRDRGTNTEAFF.

This clone has just a few counts. The J gene is TRBJ2-3, the V gene TRBV7-9; 8 bases line up with TRBD1. CDR1 SEHNR and CDR2 FQNEAQ come from the germline V gene (reference sequence). The CDR3 length is 15 residues. J was trimmed by 3 bases and V by 4 bases; bases with no gene match: 6. The CDR3 spells CASSSRDRSTDTQYF. The CDR3, as DNA: TGTGCCAGCAGCTCCCGGGACAGGTCAACAGATACGCAGTATTTT. The full variable domain, completed using reference TRBV7-9 and TRBJ2-3, is DTGVSQNPRHKITKRGQNVTFRCDPISEHNRLYWYRQTLGQGPEFLTYFQNEAQLEKSRLLSDRFSAERPKGSFSTLEIQRTEQGDSAMYLCASSSRDRSTDTQYFGPGTRLTVL.

This chain uses TRBV6-5 with TRBJ1-4; weak D call: TRBD1 (6 bases). This CDR3 is built from 14 residues. V was pared by 6 bases and J by 5 bases, with 13 bases between. Germline CDR1 and CDR2: MNHEY and SVGAGI. CDR3 amino acids: CASRDTGWNEKLFF. The CDR3 nucleotides read TGTGCCAGCAGGGATACAGGGTGGAATGAAAAACTGTTTTTT.

V is TRBV27 and J is TRBJ1-5; the match to TRBD1 covers 8 bases. The germline gives CDR1 MNHEY, CDR2 SMNVEV (reference sequence). The CDR3 totals 14 residues. With V trimmed by 6 bases and J by 9 bases, 10 bases remained unmatched. For the CDR3, the DNA is TGTGCCAGCAGACCTCCAGGGGGCGGGCGGCCCCAGCATTTT. It yields the protein CASRPPGGGRPQHF.

V usage is TRBV14 and J usage is TRBJ2-3, with 10 bases matching TRBD2. There are 17 residues in the CDR3. V trimming: 6 bases; J trimming: 2 bases; junction bases outside the gene matches: 11. Germline V CDR1 and CDR2: SGHDN, FVKESK. CDR3 in amino acids: CASSPSSLAGNTDTQYF. DNA for the CDR3: TGTGCCAGCAGTCCTTCGTCACTAGCGGGGAACACAGATACGCAGTATTTT.

This clone appeared a few times. This chain links TRBV7-9 with TRBJ2-2, with 9 bases identical to TRBD1. This CDR3 region has 16 residues. The J segment lost 0 bases and the V segment lost 7 bases, leaving 6 bases of the junction unmatched. Germline-derived CDR1 and CDR2 are SEHNR and FQNEAQ (reference sequence). As DNA, the CDR3 is TGTGCCAGCAACATCGGGACAGGGACGAACACCGGGGAGCTGTTTTTT. Protein: CASNIGTGTNTGELFF.

The chain is built from TRBV19 and TRBJ2-7; 8 nucleotides agree with TRBD1. Germline V lookup: CDR1 LNHDA, CDR2 SQIVND (reference sequence). The CDR3 covers 15 residues. V dropped 3 bases and J dropped 0; count of bases not matched to a gene: 4. The CDR3 spells CASSIPGQGSYEQYF. DNA for the CDR3: TGTGCCAGTAGTATTCCAGGACAGGGCTCCTACGAGCAGTACTTC.

This clone was found a few times. This chain links TRBV5-1 with TRBJ2-5; D not resolved. This CDR3 comprises 12 residues. Trimming removed 5 bases at V and 2 bases at J, with 7 bases between. Looked up from germline, CDR1 is SGHRS and CDR2 is YFSETQ. Here the CDR3 DNA reads TGCGCCAGCAGACAGAAGCAAGAGACCCAGTACTTC. It codes for CASRQKQETQYF.

This clone appeared a single time. This rearrangement joins TRBV18 to TRBJ1-5; D unclear. Trimming took 2 bases from V and 2 from J, leaving 16 bases between them. CDR3 size: 17 residues. The germline V gene has CDR1 KGHSH and CDR2 LQKENI. CDR3 coding DNA: TGTGCCAGCTCACCAATCCGGGCGCGGAGGGGCAATCAGCCCCAGCATTTT. It is translated as CASSPIRARRGNQPQHF.

This clone has only a few counts. The chain couples TRBV12-5 to TRBJ2-7; D is perhaps TRBD1 (5 bases). This CDR3 contains 18 residues. Germline loops: CDR1 LGHNT, CDR2 FRNRAP. Trimming pared 3 bases from V and 4 bases from J, leaving 25 bases between. This CDR3 reads CASGFYNPPGQRLYEQYF. CDR3 coding DNA: TGTGCTAGTGGTTTTTATAACCCTCCAGGGCAAAGATTATACGAGCAGTACTTC. The whole variable domain, remainder taken from reference TRBV12-5 and TRBJ2-7, is DARVTQTPRHKVTEMGQEVTMRCQPILGHNTVFWYRQTMMQGLELLAYFRNRAPLDDSGMPKDRFSAEMPDATLATLKIQPSEPRDSAVYFCASGFYNPPGQRLYEQYFGPGTRLTVT.

Only a few counts were recorded for this clone. The chain joins TRBV9 to TRBJ2-2; 7 nucleotides agree with TRBD2. The germline V gene has CDR1 SGDLS and CDR2 YYNGEE. Trimming cost V 0 bases and J 4 bases; bases outside gene matches: 3. CDR3 size: 15 residues. The DNA of the CDR3 is TGTGCCAGCAGCGTAGGGTCTAGCGGCACCGGGGAGCTGTTTTTT. Protein sequence: CASSVGSSGTGELFF.

This chain links TRBV28 with TRBJ2-7, with D maybe TRBD2 (6 bases). The CDR3 runs to 13 residues. V was trimmed by 3 bases and J by 6 bases, leaving 12 bases between them. The germline V gene has CDR1 MDHEN and CDR2 SYDVKM. Written as DNA, the CDR3 is TGTGCCAGCAGTTTGGGACGGGAGTCCGAGCAGTACTTC. It codes for CASSLGRESEQYF.

The chain has TRBV29-1 and TRBJ1-1; tentatively, D is TRBD1 (5 bases). Germline V gene sequence: CDR1 SQVTM, CDR2 ANQGSEA. Between the trimmed V and J ends, which lost 4 bases and 0 bases, there was a span of 12 bases. The CDR3 has 14 amino acids. Here the CDR3 DNA reads TGCAGCGTTGGCTCAGGGATAATGAACACTGAAGCTTTCTTT. Translation: CSVGSGIMNTEAFF.

This clone has only a few counts. The chain has TRBV5-1 and TRBJ2-7; possible D gene TRBD2, 5 bases. Trimming took 4 bases from V and 1 from J, leaving 15 bases between them. The CDR3 is 15 amino acids. Germline assignment: CDR1 SGHRS and CDR2 YFSETQ. CDR3 in DNA: TGCGCCAGCAGCCCGGACTCTCAAAGGTCCTACGAGCAGTACTTC. As protein: CASSPDSQRSYEQYF.

The genes are TRBV6-4 and TRBJ1-5; unclear D gene. This CDR3 spans 15 amino acids. Germline V gene data show CDR1 as MRHNA and CDR2 as SNTAGT. The V end was cut by 6 bases, the J end by 0 bases, with 12 bases between. The DNA for the CDR3 is TGTGCCAGCAGCGTATATGGCCTTAGCAATCAGCCCCAGCATTTT. It codes for CASSVYGLSNQPQHF.

The chain uses TRBV5-1 and TRBJ2-3, with D perhaps matching TRBD2 (6 bases). The germline gives CDR1 SGHRS, CDR2 YFSETQ. Between the trimmed V and J ends, which lost 5 bases and 4 bases, there was a span of 11 bases. The CDR3 consists of 13 residues. CDR3 sequence: CASRGGWADTQYF. In DNA form, the CDR3 reads TGCGCCAGCAGGGGGGGTTGGGCAGATACGCAGTATTTT.